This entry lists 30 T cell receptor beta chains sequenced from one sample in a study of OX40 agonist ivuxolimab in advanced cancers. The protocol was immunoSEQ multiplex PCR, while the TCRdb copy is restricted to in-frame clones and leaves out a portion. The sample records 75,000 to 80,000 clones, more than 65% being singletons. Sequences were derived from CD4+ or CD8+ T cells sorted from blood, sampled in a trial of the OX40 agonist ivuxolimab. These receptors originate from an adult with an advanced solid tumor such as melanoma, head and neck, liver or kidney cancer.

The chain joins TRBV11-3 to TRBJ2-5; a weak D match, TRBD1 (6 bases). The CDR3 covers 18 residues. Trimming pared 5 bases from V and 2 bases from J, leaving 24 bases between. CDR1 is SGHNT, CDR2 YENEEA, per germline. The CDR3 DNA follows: TGTGCCAGCAGCCCTGGGGCGGGTCTGTGGACAGAGCAAGAGACCCAGTACTTC. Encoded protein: CASSPGAGLWTEQETQYF. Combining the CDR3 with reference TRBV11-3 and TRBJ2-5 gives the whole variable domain EAGVVQSPRYKIIEKKQPVAFWCNPISGHNTLYWYLQNLGQGPELLIRYENEEAVDDSQLPKDRFSAERLKGVDSTLKIQPAELGDSAVYLCASSPGAGLWTEQETQYFGPGTRLLVL.

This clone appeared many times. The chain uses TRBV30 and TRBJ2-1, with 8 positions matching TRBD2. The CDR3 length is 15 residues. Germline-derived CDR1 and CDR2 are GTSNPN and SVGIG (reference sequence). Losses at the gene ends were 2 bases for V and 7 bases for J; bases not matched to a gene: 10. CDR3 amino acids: CAWSPALAGGNEQFF. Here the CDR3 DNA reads TGTGCCTGGAGTCCCGCGCTGGCGGGAGGTAATGAGCAGTTCTTC.

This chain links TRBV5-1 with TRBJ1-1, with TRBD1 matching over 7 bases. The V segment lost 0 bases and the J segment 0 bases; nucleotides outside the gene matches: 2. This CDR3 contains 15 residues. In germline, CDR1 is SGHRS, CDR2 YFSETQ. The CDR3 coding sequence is TGCGCCAGCAGCTTGGACGGACAGGTGAACACTGAAGCTTTCTTT. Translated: CASSLDGQVNTEAFF.

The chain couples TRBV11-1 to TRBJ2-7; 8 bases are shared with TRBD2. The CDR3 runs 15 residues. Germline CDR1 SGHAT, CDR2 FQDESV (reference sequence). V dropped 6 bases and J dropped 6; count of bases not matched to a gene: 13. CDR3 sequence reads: CASRALAGALIEQYF. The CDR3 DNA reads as TGTGCCAGCAGGGCTCTAGCGGGTGCATTGATCGAGCAGTACTTC. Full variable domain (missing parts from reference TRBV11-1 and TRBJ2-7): EAEVAQSPRYKITEKSQAVAFWCDPISGHATLYWYRQILGQGPELLVQFQDESVVDDSQLPKDRFSAERLKGVDSTLKIQPAELGDSAMYLCASRALAGALIEQYFGPGTRLTVT.

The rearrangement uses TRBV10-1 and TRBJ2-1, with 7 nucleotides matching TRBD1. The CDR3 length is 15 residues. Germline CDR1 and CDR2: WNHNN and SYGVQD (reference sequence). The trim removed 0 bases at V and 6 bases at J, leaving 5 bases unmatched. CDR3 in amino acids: CASSESGQVLNEQFF. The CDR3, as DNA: TGCGCCAGCAGTGAGTCCGGACAGGTCCTCAATGAGCAGTTCTTC.

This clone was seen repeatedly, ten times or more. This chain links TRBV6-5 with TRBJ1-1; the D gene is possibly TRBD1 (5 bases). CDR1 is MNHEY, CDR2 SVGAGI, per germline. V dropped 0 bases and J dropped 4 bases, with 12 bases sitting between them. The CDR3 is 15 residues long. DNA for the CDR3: TGTGCCAGCAGTTACTCGAGCCAGGGCGGCACTGAAGCTTTCTTT. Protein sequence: CASSYSSQGGTEAFF.

This CDR3 is CASLGTGGPEAFF. As DNA, the CDR3 is TGCGCCAGCCTGGGGACAGGGGGGCCGGAAGCTTTCTTT. The rearrangement uses TRBV4-1 and TRBJ1-1; 11 bases map to TRBD1. Per germline, CDR1 MGHRA and CDR2 YSYEKL. This CDR3 contains 13 residues. V trimming: 8 bases; J trimming: 8 bases; junction bases outside the gene matches: 7.

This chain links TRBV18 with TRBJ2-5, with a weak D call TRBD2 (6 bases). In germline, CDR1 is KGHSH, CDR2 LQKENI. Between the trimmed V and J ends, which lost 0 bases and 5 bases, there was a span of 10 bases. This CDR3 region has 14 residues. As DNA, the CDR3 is TGTGCCAGCTCACCACCAGGAGGGTTGGAGACCCAGTACTTC. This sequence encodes CASSPPGGLETQYF.

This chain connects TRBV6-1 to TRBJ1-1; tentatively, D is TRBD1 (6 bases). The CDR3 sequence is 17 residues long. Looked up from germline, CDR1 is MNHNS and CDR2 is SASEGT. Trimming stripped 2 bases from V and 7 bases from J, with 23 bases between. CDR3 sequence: CASSEKGSPQGRDEAFF. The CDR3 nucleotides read TGTGCCAGCAGTGAAAAGGGCTCACCACAGGGCCGGGATGAAGCTTTCTTT.

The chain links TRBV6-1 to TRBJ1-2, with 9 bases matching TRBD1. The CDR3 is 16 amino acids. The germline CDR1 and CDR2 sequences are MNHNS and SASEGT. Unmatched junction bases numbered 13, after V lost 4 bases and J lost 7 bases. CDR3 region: CASSGGQGIVFGGYTF. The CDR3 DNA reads TGTGCCAGCAGTGGTGGACAGGGGATAGTGTTCGGTGGCTACACCTTC.

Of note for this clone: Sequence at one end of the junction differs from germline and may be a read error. CDR3 region: CASSQELATSYEQYF. The DNA of the CDR3 is TGTGCCAGCAGCCAAGAACTAGCGACCTCCTACGAGCAGTACTTC. The gene calls are TRBV4-1 and TRBJ2-7; TRBD2 matches 7 bases. Germline CDR1 reads MGHRA; CDR2 reads YSYEKL. The CDR3 is made up of 15 amino acids.

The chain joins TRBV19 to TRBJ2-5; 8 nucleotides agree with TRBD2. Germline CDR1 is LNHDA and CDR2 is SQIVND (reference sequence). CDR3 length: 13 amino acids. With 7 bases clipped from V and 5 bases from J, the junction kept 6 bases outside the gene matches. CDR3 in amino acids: CASTQGLGETQYF. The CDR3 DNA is TGTGCCAGTACCCAGGGACTAGGGGAGACCCAGTACTTC.

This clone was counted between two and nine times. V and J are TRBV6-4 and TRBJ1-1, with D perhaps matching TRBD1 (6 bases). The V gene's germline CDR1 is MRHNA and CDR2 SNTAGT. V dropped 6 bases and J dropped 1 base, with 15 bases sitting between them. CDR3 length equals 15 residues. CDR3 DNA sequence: TGTGCCAGCAGAAAGACAGGTGAGGGGAACACTGAAGCTTTCTTT. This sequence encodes CASRKTGEGNTEAFF.

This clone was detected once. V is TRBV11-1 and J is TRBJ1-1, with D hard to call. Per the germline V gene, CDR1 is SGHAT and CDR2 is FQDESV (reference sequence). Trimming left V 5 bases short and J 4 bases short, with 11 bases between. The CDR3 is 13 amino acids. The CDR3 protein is CASSANTGTEAFF. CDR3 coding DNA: TGTGCCAGCAGCGCAAATACGGGCACTGAAGCTTTCTTT.

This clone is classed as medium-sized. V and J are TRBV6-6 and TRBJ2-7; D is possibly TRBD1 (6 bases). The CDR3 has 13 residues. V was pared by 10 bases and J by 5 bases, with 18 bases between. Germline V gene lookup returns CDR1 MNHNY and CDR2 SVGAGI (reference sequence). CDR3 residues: CATAAGAVHEQYF. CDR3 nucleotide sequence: TGTGCCACCGCGGCAGGGGCAGTTCACGAGCAGTACTTC.

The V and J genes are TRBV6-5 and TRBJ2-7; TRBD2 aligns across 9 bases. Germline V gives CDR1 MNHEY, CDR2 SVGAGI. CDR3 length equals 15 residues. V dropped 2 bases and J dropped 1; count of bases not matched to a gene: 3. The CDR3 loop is CASSYRLAGSYEQYF. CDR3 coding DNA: TGTGCCAGCAGTTACAGGCTAGCGGGATCCTACGAGCAGTACTTC.

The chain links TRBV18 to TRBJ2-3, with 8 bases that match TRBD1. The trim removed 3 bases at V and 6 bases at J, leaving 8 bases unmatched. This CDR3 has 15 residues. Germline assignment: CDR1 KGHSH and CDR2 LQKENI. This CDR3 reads CASSPVSGGRDTQYF. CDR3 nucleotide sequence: TGTGCCAGCTCACCGGTCTCAGGGGGCAGGGATACGCAGTATTTT.

CDR3 residues: CASSAGPYEQYF. The CDR3 nucleotides are TGTGCCAGCAGTGCAGGACCCTACGAGCAGTACTTC. The chain combines TRBV6-6 with TRBJ2-7; D is undetermined. Per the germline V gene, CDR1 is MNHNY and CDR2 is SVGAGI (reference sequence). Trimming left V 5 bases short and J 2 bases short, with 7 bases between. CDR3 length: 12 amino acids.

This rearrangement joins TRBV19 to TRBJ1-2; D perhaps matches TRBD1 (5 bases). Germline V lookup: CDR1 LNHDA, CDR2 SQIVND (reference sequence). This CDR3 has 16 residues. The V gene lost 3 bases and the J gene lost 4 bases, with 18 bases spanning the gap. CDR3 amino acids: CASSIPGTDLGYGYTF. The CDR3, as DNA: TGTGCCAGTAGTATCCCCGGGACGGACCTAGGCTATGGCTACACCTTC.

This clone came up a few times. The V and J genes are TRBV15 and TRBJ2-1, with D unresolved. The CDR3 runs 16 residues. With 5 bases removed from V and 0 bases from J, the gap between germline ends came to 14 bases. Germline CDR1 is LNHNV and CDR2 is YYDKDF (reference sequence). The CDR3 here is CATSGAQHYSYNEQFF. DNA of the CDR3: TGTGCCACCAGCGGCGCCCAACATTACTCCTACAATGAGCAGTTCTTC.

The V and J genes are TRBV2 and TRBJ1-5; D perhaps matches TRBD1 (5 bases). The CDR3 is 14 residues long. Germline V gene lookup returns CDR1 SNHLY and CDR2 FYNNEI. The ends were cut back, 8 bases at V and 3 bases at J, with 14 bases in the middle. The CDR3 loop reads CASGATAINQPQHF. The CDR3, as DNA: TGTGCCAGCGGGGCAACAGCCATCAATCAGCCCCAGCATTTT.

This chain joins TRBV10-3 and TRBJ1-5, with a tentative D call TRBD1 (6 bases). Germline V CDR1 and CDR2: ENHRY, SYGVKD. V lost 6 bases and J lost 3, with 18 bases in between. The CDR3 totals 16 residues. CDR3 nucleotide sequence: TGTGCCATCAGCGCACAGGGTCCGCTTTCCAATCAGCCCCAGCATTTT. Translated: CAISAQGPLSNQPQHF.

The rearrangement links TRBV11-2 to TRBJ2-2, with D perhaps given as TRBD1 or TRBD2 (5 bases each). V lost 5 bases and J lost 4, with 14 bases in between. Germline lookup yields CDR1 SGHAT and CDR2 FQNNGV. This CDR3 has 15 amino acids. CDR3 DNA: TGTGCCAGCAGCCATAACCGGGGCCTCACCGGGGAGCTGTTTTTT. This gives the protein CASSHNRGLTGELFF. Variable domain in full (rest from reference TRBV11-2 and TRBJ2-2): EAGVAQSPRYKIIEKRQSVAFWCNPISGHATLYWYQQILGQGPKLLIQFQNNGVVDDSQLPKDRFSAERLKGVDSTLKIQPAKLEDSAVYLCASSHNRGLTGELFFGEGSRLTVL.

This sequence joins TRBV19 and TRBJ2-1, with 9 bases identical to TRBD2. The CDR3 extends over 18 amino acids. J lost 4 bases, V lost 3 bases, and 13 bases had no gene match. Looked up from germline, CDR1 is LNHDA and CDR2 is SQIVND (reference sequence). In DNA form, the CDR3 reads TGTGCCAGTAGTATTGCGGGCGGGGGGGTCGTGAATTACAATGAGCAGTTCTTC. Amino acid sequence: CASSIAGGGVVNYNEQFF.

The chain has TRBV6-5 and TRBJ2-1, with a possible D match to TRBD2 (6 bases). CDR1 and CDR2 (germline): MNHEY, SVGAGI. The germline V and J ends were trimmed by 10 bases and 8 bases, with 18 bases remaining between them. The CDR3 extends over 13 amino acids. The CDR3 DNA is TGTGCCAACTGGACTACAAAGCAATATGAGCAGTTCTTC. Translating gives CANWTTKQYEQFF.

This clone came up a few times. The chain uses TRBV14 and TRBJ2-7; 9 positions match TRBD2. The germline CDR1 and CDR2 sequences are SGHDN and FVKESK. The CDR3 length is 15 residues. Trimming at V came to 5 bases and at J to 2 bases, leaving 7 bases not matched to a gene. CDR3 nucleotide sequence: TGTGCCAGCAGCTACGGGACTAGCCCACCCTACGAGCAGTACTTC. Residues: CASSYGTSPPYEQYF.

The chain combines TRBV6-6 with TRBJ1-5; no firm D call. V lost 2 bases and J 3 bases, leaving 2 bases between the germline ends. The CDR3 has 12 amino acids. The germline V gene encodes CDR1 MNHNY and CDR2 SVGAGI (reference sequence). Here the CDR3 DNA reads TGTGCCAGCAGTTACGACAATCAGCCCCAGCATTTT. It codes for CASSYDNQPQHF.

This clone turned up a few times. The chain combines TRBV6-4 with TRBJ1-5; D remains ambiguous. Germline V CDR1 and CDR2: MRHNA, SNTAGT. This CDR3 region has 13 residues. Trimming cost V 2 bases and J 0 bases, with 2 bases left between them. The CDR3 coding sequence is TGTGCCAGCAGTGACAATAGCAATCAGCCCCAGCATTTT. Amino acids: CASSDNSNQPQHF.

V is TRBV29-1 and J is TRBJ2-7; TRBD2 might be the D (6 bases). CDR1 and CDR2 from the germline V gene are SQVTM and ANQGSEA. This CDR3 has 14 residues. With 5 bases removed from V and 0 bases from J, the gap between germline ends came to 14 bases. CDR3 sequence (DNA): TGCAGCGTTCGGATGGGAGGAGGCTCCTACGAGCAGTACTTC. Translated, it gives CSVRMGGGSYEQYF.

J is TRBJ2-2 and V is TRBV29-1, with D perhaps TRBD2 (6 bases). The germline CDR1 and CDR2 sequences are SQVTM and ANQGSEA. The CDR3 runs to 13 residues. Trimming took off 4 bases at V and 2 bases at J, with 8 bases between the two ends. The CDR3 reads CSVGTINTGELFF. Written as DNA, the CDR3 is TGCAGCGTTGGGACTATTAACACCGGGGAGCTGTTTTTT.